The rows below give T cell receptor beta chains drawn from one sample of a study of blood T cell repertoires in COVID-19. Produced via immunoSEQ multiplex PCR; TCRdb's table is partial and in-frame only. The top ten clones hold over 4% of a sample with hundreds of thousands of clones, around 89% of them seen once. The sequenced material came from peripheral blood. The receptors originated from a woman aged 25 to 39 with acute or convalescent COVID-19. Each CDR3 is given with its conserved first and last residue. The D gene is left open where the match is weak. Size is stated for part of the rows, as once, few or many counts, or as a class when the clone is expanded.

size	J	V	D	DNA	CDR3
.	TRBJ2-1	TRBV11-2	.	TGTGCCAGCAGCCCCGGGACATTGTACAATGAGCAGTTCTTC	CASSPGTLYNEQFF
.	TRBJ1-5	TRBV4-1	.	TGCGCCAGCAGCCAAGATCGTTATCAGCCCCAGCATTTT	CASSQDRYQPQHF
.	TRBJ2-2	TRBV7-6	.	TGTGCCAGCAGCCCATTGGCGGAGCTAAACACCGGGGAGCTGTTTTTT	CASSPLAELNTGELFF
.	TRBJ2-7	TRBV9	TRBD1	TGTGCCAGCAGCGTAGGGGACAGGGTGGGAGAGCAGTACTTC	CASSVGDRVGEQYF
.	TRBJ2-2	TRBV2	TRBD2	TGTGCCAGCAGTGTTAGCGGGGCTGACACCGGGGAGCTGTTTTTT	CASSVSGADTGELFF
.	TRBJ2-5	TRBV28	.	TGTGCCAGCATGATAACCACTCCTTTCGGCGAGCGTAAGACCCAGTACTTC	CASMITTPFGERKTQYF
once	TRBJ1-4	TRBV28	.	TGTGCCAGCAGCCCGGGTCTCCCGGGTGAAAAACTGTTTTTT	CASSPGLPGEKLFF
.	TRBJ2-3	TRBV9	TRBD1	TGTGCCAGCAGCCCCCGGGACAGGCGAAGCACAGATACGCAGTATTTT	CASSPRDRRSTDTQYF
.	TRBJ2-7	TRBV6-2/TRBV6-3	TRBD1	TGTGCCAGCAGTCGATGGACAGGTTTCGCGGGTGAGCAGTACTTC	CASSRWTGFAGEQYF
.	TRBJ2-7	TRBV3-1/TRBV3-2	.	TGTGCCAGCAGCCACGGCTACGAGCAGTACTTC	CASSHGYEQYF
.	TRBJ2-7	TRBV5-6	TRBD1	TGTGCCAGCCAGGGACAGGGGTTCTTCGAGCAGTACTTC	CASQGQGFFEQYF
few	TRBJ2-7	TRBV9	TRBD1	TGTGCCAGCAGCCTCCGGGACAGGGGATCCTACGAGCAGTACTTC	CASSLRDRGSYEQYF